This T cell receptor beta chain was retrieved from a study of cytomegalovirus exposure and HLA in healthy donors. Points from the study as a whole: A later analysis reportedly identified an Asian-associated ancestry cluster as carrying fewer N-insertions than the approximately 670-donor mean. Association with HLA alleles at 0.05 false discovery rate was found for approximately 18,000 TCR beta sequences in a later analysis. The authors later found most CMV-associated TCR beta chains appeared HLA-restricted.

Both 60 Vbeta primers and 13 Jbeta primers went into the PCR. The assay was immunoSEQ multiplex PCR, and TCRdb's table has in-frame clones only and misses some. The listing contains approximately 76,000 clones. This CDR3 has 15 residues. The germline V gene has CDR1 SGDLS and CDR2 YYNGEE. Trimming shortened V by 4 bases and J by 1 base, and 14 bases separated the two germline ends. About this clone itself: Its matching antigen is unknown.

J is TRBJ1-1 and V is TRBV9, with no clear D. Sequencing was done on a sample of PBMCs. The clonotype comes from a man younger than 35 in good health and CMV-seropositive. CDR3 protein: CASSPTPGGNTEAFF. The CDR3 region has the DNA TGTGCCAGCAGCCCGACCCCGGGAGGGAACACTGAAGCTTTCTTT.